These 21 T cell receptor beta chains were sequenced from one sample in a study of blood T cell repertoires in COVID-19. TCRdb's table, derived via immunoSEQ multiplex PCR, lists solely in-frame clones and lacks some. The sample has approximately 670,000 clones, 80% to 90% seen once. Sequencing used peripheral blood. Receptors were obtained from a woman aged 18-29 years with acute or convalescent COVID-19.

The sample holds many counts of this clone. The J gene is TRBJ1-1, the V gene TRBV5-6; 7 positions match TRBD1. The CDR3 runs 14 residues. V shed 2 bases, J shed 0 bases, and the junction held 1 base outside the gene matches. CDR1 is SGHDT and CDR2 is YYEEEE in the germline V gene. CDR3 sequence: CASSFDRVNTEAFF. The CDR3 bases are TGTGCCAGCAGCTTTGACAGGGTGAACACTGAAGCTTTCTTT.

J is TRBJ2-3 and V is TRBV2, with 8 bases matching TRBD2. V gave up 0 bases and J gave up 3 bases; unmatched junction bases: 5. The CDR3 runs 16 residues. Germline lookup yields CDR1 SNHLY and CDR2 FYNNEI. The CDR3 sequence is CASSEAVAGKTDTQYF. CDR3 coding DNA: TGTGCCAGCAGTGAAGCAGTAGCGGGGAAAACAGATACGCAGTATTTT.

The V gene is TRBV18, the J gene TRBJ1-1; 12 bases agree with TRBD1. Trimming took 4 bases from V and 4 from J; bases not matched to a gene: 7. CDR1 and CDR2 (germline): KGHSH, LQKENI. The CDR3 sequence is 16 residues long. The CDR3 DNA sequence: TGTGCCAGCTCACTGGCGGGGACAGGGGGCAGCACTGAAGCTTTCTTT. It codes for CASSLAGTGGSTEAFF.

The V and J genes are TRBV3-1 (or the pseudogene TRBV3-2) and TRBJ1-3, with D possibly being TRBD1 (6 bases). CDR1 and CDR2 (germline): LGHDT, YNNKEL (reference sequence). V lost 5 bases, J lost 0 bases, and 14 bases lay in between. The CDR3 extends over 16 amino acids. The CDR3 coding sequence is TGTGCCAGCAGCTACAGGGAGGGAATCTCTGGAAACACCATATATTTT. Translation: CASSYREGISGNTIYF.

The chain recombines TRBV29-1 with TRBJ1-2; weak D call: TRBD1 (5 bases). Trimming shortened V by 7 bases and J by 4 bases, and 22 bases separated the two germline ends. CDR1 is SQVTM, CDR2 ANQGSEA, per germline. The CDR3 is 15 residues long. This chain's CDR3 is CSAIISGRFGYGYTF. The CDR3 coding sequence is TGCAGCGCAATTATTTCAGGGAGGTTTGGCTATGGCTACACCTTC.

The chain uses TRBV18 and TRBJ2-3, with 8 bases matching TRBD1. CDR3 length: 15 amino acids. V shed 2 bases and J 2 bases; nucleotides not matched to a gene: 3. CDR1 is KGHSH and CDR2 is LQKENI in the germline V gene. CDR3 sequence: CASSPTQGATDTQYF. Here the CDR3 DNA reads TGTGCCAGCTCACCAACCCAGGGGGCCACAGATACGCAGTATTTT.

The chain has TRBV11-1 and TRBJ1-2; 9 nucleotides line up with TRBD1. Germline loops: CDR1 SGHAT, CDR2 FQDESV (reference sequence). The CDR3 runs to 14 residues. V trimming: 5 bases; J trimming: 4 bases; junction bases outside the gene matches: 5. The CDR3 sequence is CASSLGGQGYGYTF. For the CDR3, the DNA is TGTGCCAGCAGCCTGGGGGGACAGGGCTATGGCTACACCTTC.

The chain recombines TRBV28 with TRBJ2-7; possible D gene TRBD2, 6 bases. V shed 6 bases and J shed 4 bases, with 22 bases lying between them. The germline gives CDR1 MDHEN, CDR2 SYDVKM. The CDR3 is made up of 16 amino acids. The chain's CDR3 is CASSPGRGSILYEQYF. The CDR3 DNA reads as TGTGCCAGCAGCCCGGGCCGGGGGTCAATCTTATACGAGCAGTACTTC. The full variable domain, in which reference TRBV28 and TRBJ2-7 provide the parts outside the CDR3, is DVKVTQSSRYLVKRTGEKVFLECVQDMDHENMFWYRQDPGLGLRLIYFSYDVKMKEKGDIPEGYSVSREKKERFSLILESASTNQTSMYLCASSPGRGSILYEQYFGPGTRLTVT.

The CDR3 coding sequence is TGTGCCAGCAGCCAGGGACACCTGAAGGGCTACACCTTC. This sequence encodes CASSQGHLKGYTF. The chain recombines TRBV3-1 (or the pseudogene TRBV3-2) with TRBJ1-2, with a weak D call TRBD1 (6 bases). Between the trimmed V and J ends, which lost 3 bases and 8 bases, there was a span of 13 bases. The length of the CDR3 is 13 residues. CDR1 is LGHDT and CDR2 is YNNKEL in the germline V gene (reference sequence).

This chain connects TRBV7-9 to TRBJ1-2; the D is unclear. The germline V gene encodes CDR1 SEHNR and CDR2 FQNEAQ (reference sequence). The CDR3 runs 14 residues. V was clipped by 0 bases and J by 8 bases, with 13 bases between them. The CDR3 region has the DNA TGTGCCAGCAGCTTAGCTCAACCCGCGTTGGGCTACACCTTC. Protein sequence: CASSLAQPALGYTF.

This sequence joins TRBV14 and TRBJ1-3; 7 bases map to TRBD1. The CDR3 loop spans 13 amino acids. Germline CDR1 reads SGHDN; CDR2 reads FVKESK. The trim removed 9 bases at V and 2 bases at J, leaving 4 bases unmatched. CDR3 loop: CASRQGAGNTIYF. The CDR3 coding sequence is TGTGCCAGTCGGCAGGGGGCTGGAAACACCATATATTTT.

The chain employs TRBV27 and TRBJ1-2; weak D call: TRBD1 (5 bases). Looked up from germline, CDR1 is MNHEY and CDR2 is SMNVEV (reference sequence). This CDR3 is built from 14 residues. V was trimmed by 5 bases and J by 3 bases, leaving 13 bases between them. The CDR3 spells CASSPQGGDYGYTF. CDR3 in DNA: TGTGCCAGCAGTCCCCAGGGCGGCGACTATGGCTACACCTTC.

Worth noting for this clone: Sequence at one end of the junction differs from germline and may be a read error. V usage is TRBV5-4 and J usage is TRBJ2-3; no clear D. Germline-derived CDR1 and CDR2 are SGHNT and YYREEE (reference sequence). There are 13 residues in the CDR3. This CDR3 reads CASSLVATNTQYF. CDR3 nucleotides: TGTGCCAGCAGCTTGGTGGCCACAAATACGCAGTATTTT. Drawing the rest from reference TRBV5-4 and TRBJ2-3, the complete variable domain is ETGVTQSPTHLIKTRGQQVTLRCSSQSGHNTVSWYQQALGQGPQFIFQYYREEENGRGNFPPRFSGLQFPNYSSELNVNALELDDSALYLCASSLVATNTQYFGPGTRLTVL.

The CDR3: CASGQGEPFYNSPLHF. As DNA, the CDR3 is TGTGCCAGCGGACAGGGGGAGCCATTTTATAATTCACCCCTCCACTTT. The chain couples TRBV19 to TRBJ1-6; TRBD1 aligns across 10 bases. V trimming: 9 bases; J trimming: 4 bases; junction bases outside the gene matches: 9. The germline gives CDR1 LNHDA, CDR2 SQIVND (reference sequence). The CDR3 spans 16 residues.

This clone showed up just a few times. The chain uses TRBV6-6 and TRBJ1-2; unclear D gene. Germline V gene lookup returns CDR1 MNHNY and CDR2 SVGAGI (reference sequence). V was trimmed by 5 bases and J by 4 bases, leaving 14 bases between them. The CDR3 runs to 14 residues. Here the CDR3 reads CASSVDTLPYGYTF. In nucleotides, the CDR3 is TGTGCCAGCAGTGTAGACACCCTACCCTATGGCTACACCTTC.

The V call is TRBV30, the J call TRBJ1-1; 10 positions match TRBD1. Germline values: CDR1 GTSNPN, CDR2 SVGIG (reference sequence). After removal of 5 bases from V and 5 bases from J, the junction contained 17 bases not matched to a gene. This CDR3 has 17 amino acids. Here the CDR3 DNA reads TGTGCCTGGTATTCCCCGATGACAGGGGGCAGGCGAACTGAAGCTTTCTTT. It translates to CAWYSPMTGGRRTEAFF.

This chain links TRBV3-1 (or the pseudogene TRBV3-2) with TRBJ1-2, with TRBD1 as a possible D gene (5 bases). V lost 0 bases and J lost 2, with 10 bases in between. From germline, CDR1 is LGHDT and CDR2 YNNKEL (reference sequence). The CDR3 consists of 15 residues. Here the CDR3 DNA reads TGTGCCAGCAGCCAAGATAGCAGGGCGAACTATGGCTACACCTTC. The encoded protein is CASSQDSRANYGYTF.

J is TRBJ2-5 and V is TRBV6-5, with 9 bases fitting TRBD2. V lost 0 bases, J lost 1 base, and 3 bases stayed unmatched. This CDR3 is 16 amino acids long. The germline CDR1 and CDR2 sequences are MNHEY and SVGAGI. In nucleotides, the CDR3 is TGTGCCAGCAGTTACTCGGCGGGGGGGCCCCAAGAGACCCAGTACTTC. This translates into CASSYSAGGPQETQYF.

The chain is built from TRBV4-1 and TRBJ2-7; 8 bases map to TRBD2. Germline V gene sequence: CDR1 MGHRA, CDR2 YSYEKL. Trimming took 3 bases from V and 4 from J; bases not matched to a gene: 8. CDR3 length: 15 amino acids. Here the CDR3 reads CASSHPGGLGYEQYF. The CDR3, as DNA: TGCGCCAGCAGCCACCCGGGGGGGTTAGGGTACGAGCAGTACTTC.

The rearrangement uses TRBV28 and TRBJ2-6; D possibly corresponds to TRBD1 (6 bases). CDR1 MDHEN and CDR2 SYDVKM come from the germline V gene. Trimming pared 2 bases from V and 4 bases from J, leaving 18 bases between. This CDR3 spans 18 amino acids. The CDR3 sequence: CASSLRGGGARGANVLTF. The CDR3 DNA follows: TGTGCCAGCAGTTTACGAGGTGGGGGCGCGAGAGGGGCCAACGTCCTGACTTTC.

This rearrangement joins TRBV7-2 to TRBJ1-2; 8 positions match TRBD1. J gave up 0 bases and V 5 bases, and 5 bases lay outside the gene matches. The CDR3 consists of 15 residues. From germline, CDR1 is SGHTA and CDR2 FQGNSA. The CDR3 region has the DNA TGTGCCAGCAGCCCGAGGACAGGGTCTAACTATGGCTACACCTTC. Protein: CASSPRTGSNYGYTF.